This T cell receptor (beta chain) was captured by sequencing in a study of blood T cells in healthy people across ages. Study-wide points: PBMCs that were unsorted prevented a conclusive naive versus antigen-experienced comparison. Measured against age, TCR beta diversity per million T cells decreased in a roughly linear manner.

Through a sample-barcoded 5' primer and a J-beta primer mix, a second PCR was run for roughly 6 to 12 cycles. The study obtained at least 3 million CDR3-containing paired-end reads from every sample. MiXCR, run by TCRdb on the 5' RACE reads, gives a single entry per CDR3 protein. The data show hundreds of thousands of distinct CDR3 sequences, with roughly 50% seen just once and about a quarter held by the top ten. Notes on this clonotype: Its antigen is unidentified.

The sequenced material came from blood. The TCR originated in a man in his forties in good health.

CDR3 sequence: CATSSLAGAGYTF. The CDR3 bases are TGTGCCACCAGCAGCCTCGCGGGGGCTGGCTACACCTTC. The V gene is TRBV15, the J gene TRBJ1-2; a weak D match, TRBD1 (6 bases). The CDR3 loop spans 13 amino acids. CDR1 and CDR2 from the germline V gene are LNHNV and YYDKDF (reference sequence). V gave up 3 bases and J gave up 7 bases, with 12 bases separating them. Filled out from reference TRBV15 and TRBJ1-2, the complete variable domain reads DAMVIQNPRYQVTQFGKPVTLSCSQTLNHNVMYWYQQKSSQAPKLLFHYYDKDFNNEADTPDNFQSRRPNTSFCFLDIRSPGLGDTAMYLCATSSLAGAGYTFGSGTRLTVV.